The T cell receptor beta chain described here comes from a study of T cells after yellow fever vaccination. Study details: Preparation used SMART-Seq v4 Ultra Low Input for the low-cell-number fractions. Study-level points and caveats: Clonotype sharing between CD4 and CD8 compartments was small. Most primary-vaccination clones recurred post-booster (roughly 96% CD4, roughly 91% CD8). Abundant clonotypes from the bulk population could have been carried over as contaminants into FACS-sorted repertoires.

The CDR3 contains 15 residues. Trimming removed 4 bases from V and 3 bases from J, with 18 bases in between. The germline V gene encodes CDR1 DFQATT and CDR2 SNEGSKA (reference sequence). As to this clonotype: Its antigen remains unidentified.

TCRdb reprocessed the 5' RACE reads via MiXCR and lists one record per CDR3 protein. The repertoire has about 550,000 distinct CDR3 sequences, 15% to 20% of them found once; the top ten carry roughly 13%. The source of this sequence is a man younger than 40 who received the YFV17D yellow fever vaccine. Sequencing was performed on PBMCs, taken 15 days after the yellow fever booster vaccination. The V call is TRBV20-1, the J call TRBJ1-2; maybe TRBD1 (6 bases). Written as DNA, the CDR3 is TGCAGTGCTATATTAACAGGGTACGCCGACTATGGCTACACCTTC. It translates to CSAILTGYADYGYTF.